This T cell receptor beta chain was documented in a study of OX40 agonist ivuxolimab in advanced cancers. As for the study in general: Two patients with cutaneous melanoma and one with hepatocellular carcinoma, three in total, showed partial responses.

The CDR3 runs 17 residues. In germline, CDR1 is SQVTM, CDR2 ANQGSEA. With V trimmed by 6 bases and J by 4 bases, 18 bases remained unmatched. Data came from immunoSEQ multiplex PCR; TCRdb stores just in-frame clones and leaves some out. The profile shows some 78,000 clones, more than 75% of them singletons. This TCR was recovered from an adult with an advanced solid tumor such as melanoma, head and neck, liver or kidney cancer. Here the sequenced sample was CD4+ or CD8+ T cells sorted from blood, taken in a trial of the OX40 agonist ivuxolimab. This chain links TRBV29-1 with TRBJ2-3, with 8 bases aligning to TRBD2. Here the CDR3 reads CSVGLVGGPVPPDTQYF. The CDR3 coding sequence is TGCAGCGTGGGACTAGTGGGGGGGCCGGTCCCCCCAGATACGCAGTATTTT.